This passage covers 22 T cell receptor beta chains from one sample sequenced in a study of T cell repertoires in cytomegalovirus infection. A single record per CDR3 protein comes from TCRdb applying MiXCR to the reads. Altogether approximately 490,000 distinct CDR3 sequences are present, roughly 10% being singletons, with the ten largest covering approximately 10%. Sequencing was done on a sample of PBMCs. The receptors derive from a human donor in good health (CMV status not recorded). Some clones in this sample may be carry-over from other donors' samples.

This clonotype was detected many times. V gene TRBV6-2 or TRBV6-3 combines with J gene TRBJ2-2; 7 bases fit TRBD2. CDR1 and CDR2 (germline): MNHEY, SVGEGT. Losses at the gene ends were 0 bases for V and 0 bases for J; bases not matched to a gene: 7. This CDR3 is built from 18 residues. CDR3 in DNA: TGTGCCAGCAGTTACTCGGATAGCGGGTACACGAACACCGGGGAGCTGTTTTTT. Its translation: CASSYSDSGYTNTGELFF.

This clonotype was observed a handful of times. The genes are TRBV18 and TRBJ2-5, with D possibly matching TRBD2 (6 bases). This CDR3 region has 13 residues. Trimming stripped 4 bases from V and 5 bases from J, with 11 bases between. From germline, CDR1 is KGHSH and CDR2 LQKENI. The chain's CDR3 is CASSLTSLETQYF. The CDR3 DNA reads as TGTGCCAGCTCACTGACTAGTCTTGAGACCCAGTACTTC.

This clonotype was detected ten times or more. CDR3 nucleotide sequence: TGTGCCAGCAGTACCGCTGGTAGCGGGCTCCACGAGCAGTACTTC. It specifies CASSTAGSGLHEQYF. The V gene is TRBV7-9, the J gene TRBJ2-7; 7 bases are shared with TRBD2. The germline CDR1 and CDR2 sequences are SEHNR and FQNEAQ (reference sequence). V trimming: 6 bases; J trimming: 5 bases; junction bases outside the gene matches: 13. The CDR3 runs to 15 residues. The full variable domain, rest sourced from reference TRBV7-9 and TRBJ2-7, is DTGVSQNPRHKITKRGQNVTFRCDPISEHNRLYWYRQTLGQGPEFLTYFQNEAQLEKSRLLSDRFSAERPKGSFSTLEIQRTEQGDSAMYLCASSTAGSGLHEQYFGPGTRLTVT.

The V and J genes are TRBV5-6 and TRBJ2-3, with 10 bases lining up with TRBD1. Germline lookup yields CDR1 SGHDT and CDR2 YYEEEE. The CDR3 has 15 residues. J gave up 4 bases and V 0 bases, and 2 bases lay outside the gene matches. The CDR3 nucleotides are TGTGCCAGCAGCTTGGCGACAGGGGGCGCAGATACGCAGTATTTT. Its translation is CASSLATGGADTQYF. The full variable domain, with the rest looked up from reference TRBV5-6 and TRBJ2-3, is DAGVTQSPTHLIKTRGQQVTLRCSPKSGHDTVSWYQQALGQGPQFIFQYYEEEERQRGNFPDRFSGHQFPNYSSELNVNALLLGDSALYLCASSLATGGADTQYFGPGTRLTVL.

This clonotype was observed many times. The rearrangement joins TRBV7-2 to TRBJ2-1; 8 bases align to TRBD2. The CDR3 is 15 residues long. Trimming cost V 1 base and J 7 bases; bases outside gene matches: 6. Germline CDR1 SGHTA, CDR2 FQGNSA. In DNA form, the CDR3 reads TGTGCCAGCAGCTTAGGAAGCGGGGGTAGAAATGAGCAGTTCTTC. It yields the protein CASSLGSGGRNEQFF. The entire variable domain, with the rest obtained from reference TRBV7-2 and TRBJ2-1, is as follows: GAGVSQSPSNKVTEKGKDVELRCDPISGHTALYWYRQSLGQGLEFLIYFQGNSAPDKSGLPSDRFSAERTGGSVSTLTIQRTQQEDSAVYLCASSLGSGGRNEQFFGPGTRLTVL.

This clonotype is labeled medium-sized. The chain employs TRBV7-8 and TRBJ2-2; D gene ambiguous. This CDR3 contains 15 residues. CDR1 is SGHVS, CDR2 FQNEAQ, per germline. Trimming took off 0 bases at V and 4 bases at J, with 9 bases between the two ends. CDR3 amino acids: CASSLAITTTGELFF. Here the CDR3 DNA reads TGTGCCAGCAGCTTAGCAATAACGACCACCGGGGAGCTGTTTTTT. Using reference TRBV7-8 and TRBJ2-2 for the parts outside the CDR3, the full variable domain is GAGVSQSPRYKVAKRGQDVALRCDPISGHVSLFWYQQALGQGPEFLTYFQNEAQLDKSGLPSDRFFAERPEGSVSTLKIQRTQQEDSAVYLCASSLAITTTGELFFGEGSRLTVL.

The chain links TRBV12-3 or TRBV12-4 to TRBJ2-1; no clear D. CDR3 length: 13 residues. Between the trimmed V and J ends, which lost 4 bases and 8 bases, there was a span of 12 bases. This CDR3 reads CASSSEILDEQFF. The CDR3 nucleotides are TGTGCCAGCAGTTCGGAAATATTGGATGAGCAGTTCTTC.

The V call is TRBV10-3, the J call TRBJ1-2; no reliable D call. Trimming stripped 3 bases from V and 6 bases from J, with 11 bases between. The CDR3 contains 13 residues. Germline CDR1 is ENHRY and CDR2 is SYGVKD. CDR3 sequence reads: CAISERVSDGYTF. In nucleotides, the CDR3 is TGTGCCATCAGTGAAAGGGTGTCCGATGGCTACACCTTC.

This clonotype was counted only a few times. V is TRBV2 and J is TRBJ1-2, with 10 bases fitting TRBD1. The J segment lost 6 bases and the V segment lost 2 bases, leaving 15 bases of the junction unmatched. The CDR3 has 18 amino acids. Germline V gene data show CDR1 as SNHLY and CDR2 as FYNNEI. The CDR3 DNA reads as TGTGCCAGCAGTGAATTTCGAGGGACAGGGGAATTTGTAAATGGCTACACCTTC. This gives the protein CASSEFRGTGEFVNGYTF.

The gene calls are TRBV29-1 and TRBJ2-5; 8 bases agree with TRBD1. Germline V gives CDR1 SQVTM, CDR2 ANQGSEA. The CDR3 has 13 amino acids. V gave up 6 bases and J gave up 2 bases; unmatched junction bases: 5. CDR3 sequence: CSVEDRAQETQYF. In DNA form, the CDR3 reads TGCAGCGTGGAGGACAGGGCACAAGAGACCCAGTACTTC.

The V gene is TRBV11-2, the J gene TRBJ1-4; D unresolved. Trimming took off 3 bases at V and 8 bases at J, with 13 bases between the two ends. The CDR3 contains 14 residues. Looked up from germline, CDR1 is SGHAT and CDR2 is FQNNGV. The CDR3 DNA reads as TGTGCCAGCAGCTTCAGGACGTGGGGAGAAAAACTGTTTTTT. Protein product: CASSFRTWGEKLFF.

In its sample, this clonotype was seen a few times. The V call is TRBV27, the J call TRBJ2-7; D remains ambiguous. Deletions cut 3 bases from V and 6 bases from J, with 9 bases between. Per germline, CDR1 MNHEY and CDR2 SMNVEV (reference sequence). CDR3 length equals 12 residues. The CDR3 reads CASSFLGSEQYF. CDR3 bases: TGTGCCAGCAGTTTTTTGGGCAGCGAGCAGTACTTC.

The CDR3 sequence is CSVAPSAQETQYF. Here the CDR3 DNA reads TGCAGCGTTGCTCCCAGCGCCCAAGAGACCCAGTACTTC. V and J are TRBV29-1 and TRBJ2-5; D gene ambiguous. This CDR3 spans 13 amino acids. Per germline, CDR1 SQVTM and CDR2 ANQGSEA. The germline V and J ends were trimmed by 4 bases and 1 base, with 10 bases remaining between them.

The table lists this clonotype with a few counts. The chain couples TRBV20-1 to TRBJ1-2; 7 bases fit TRBD1. This CDR3 has 12 residues. Germline V lookup: CDR1 DFQATT, CDR2 SNEGSKA (reference sequence). The ends lost 6 bases at V and 4 bases at J; junction bases unmatched: 5. In DNA, the CDR3 is TGCAGTGCCCAGACAGGGTTCTATGGCTACACCTTC. As protein: CSAQTGFYGYTF.

This clonotype was counted at least ten times. The chain uses TRBV18 and TRBJ2-4; 11 bases match TRBD1. The CDR3 contains 15 residues. The V gene's germline CDR1 is KGHSH and CDR2 LQKENI. V gave up 5 bases and J gave up 5 bases; unmatched junction bases: 5. The DNA of the CDR3 is TGTGCCAGCTCATCATGGACAGGGGGCGAAAACATTCAGTACTTC. It codes for CASSSWTGGENIQYF.

This clonotype was recorded a few times. This sequence joins TRBV5-1 and TRBJ1-1; D gene ambiguous. CDR1 SGHRS and CDR2 YFSETQ come from the germline V gene. The length of the CDR3 is 12 residues. The V end lost 4 bases, the J end lost 5 bases, and 9 bases lay between the germline ends. CDR3 bases: TGCGCCAGCAGCGGATCGGGGACTGAAGCTTTCTTT. It translates to CASSGSGTEAFF.

This clonotype was found a few times. The chain couples TRBV5-5 to TRBJ2-7; D is unclear. This CDR3 is built from 14 residues. The germline V and J ends were trimmed by 1 base and 4 bases, with 12 bases remaining between them. CDR1 and CDR2 from the germline V gene are SGHKS and YYEKEE (reference sequence). The CDR3 DNA is TGTGCCAGCAGCTTGTATGCAGAAGTGTACGAGCAGTACTTC. This translates into CASSLYAEVYEQYF.

The table lists this clonotype with many counts. Germline is not matched at one junction end, which may reflect a read error. The V gene is TRBV6-6, the J gene TRBJ2-3; a possible D gene is TRBD2 (6 bases). The CDR3 totals 18 residues. Germline V gene data show CDR1 as MNHNY and CDR2 as SVGAGI (reference sequence). DNA of the CDR3: TGTGCCAGCACTTACCGGGCTCAAAGCGGGTCGGAGGGAGATACGCAGTATTTT. It is translated as CASTYRAQSGSEGDTQYF.

In its sample, this clonotype was seen a few times. The J gene is TRBJ1-1, the V gene TRBV27; tentative D call: TRBD1 (5 bases). Trimming cost V 5 bases and J 11 bases, with 12 bases left between them. The germline V gene has CDR1 MNHEY and CDR2 SMNVEV (reference sequence). The CDR3 runs to 11 residues. The DNA for the CDR3 is TGTGCCAGCAGTGCGGGGGGGGGGGCTTTCTTT. This gives the protein CASSAGGGAFF.

Of note for this clonotype: A read error may be the cause here, since a much bigger clone is one base away. V and J are TRBV5-1 and TRBJ2-3; D uncertain. This CDR3 region has 17 residues. Germline V gene data show CDR1 as SGHRS and CDR2 as YFSETQ. Deletions cut 4 bases from V and 2 bases from J, with 20 bases between. CDR3 protein: CASSPMTDFAITDTQYF. Written as DNA, the CDR3 is TGCGCCAGCAGCCCGATGACCGATTTCGCTATCACAGATACGCAGTATTTT.

This clonotype was seen repeatedly, ten times or more. The gene calls are TRBV20-1 and TRBJ1-2; 12 bases fit TRBD1. Per germline, CDR1 DFQATT and CDR2 SNEGSKA (reference sequence). Unmatched junction bases numbered 6, after V lost 3 bases and J lost 4 bases. The CDR3 covers 15 residues. CDR3 protein: CSARDRDRGPYGYTF. The CDR3 DNA is TGCAGTGCTAGGGACCGGGACAGGGGGCCCTATGGCTACACCTTC.

V usage is TRBV11-2 and J usage is TRBJ2-1, with 9 nucleotides matching TRBD2. Per the germline V gene, CDR1 is SGHAT and CDR2 is FQNNGV. With V trimmed by 1 base and J by 3 bases, 7 bases remained unmatched. This CDR3 comprises 17 residues. The CDR3 coding sequence is TGTGCCAGCAGCTTAGTCGCGGGGGGGAAATTCTACAATGAGCAGTTCTTC. Translating gives CASSLVAGGKFYNEQFF.